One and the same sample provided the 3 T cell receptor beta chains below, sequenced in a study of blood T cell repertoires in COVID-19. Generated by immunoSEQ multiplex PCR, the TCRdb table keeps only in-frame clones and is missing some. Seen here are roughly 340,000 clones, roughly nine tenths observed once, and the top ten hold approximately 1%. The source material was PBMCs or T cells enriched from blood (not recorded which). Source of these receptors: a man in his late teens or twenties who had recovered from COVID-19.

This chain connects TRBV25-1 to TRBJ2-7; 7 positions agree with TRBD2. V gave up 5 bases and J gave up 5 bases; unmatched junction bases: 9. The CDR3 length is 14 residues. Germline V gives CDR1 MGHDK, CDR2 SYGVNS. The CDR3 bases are TGTGCCAGCAGTCCCAGGACTAGTCTCGACGAGCAGTACTTC. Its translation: CASSPRTSLDEQYF.

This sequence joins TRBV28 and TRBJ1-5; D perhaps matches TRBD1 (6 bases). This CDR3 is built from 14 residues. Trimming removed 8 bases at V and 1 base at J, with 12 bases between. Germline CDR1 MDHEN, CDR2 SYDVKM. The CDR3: CASLQGLSNQPQHF. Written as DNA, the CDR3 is TGTGCCAGCCTGCAGGGGTTGAGCAATCAGCCCCAGCATTTT.

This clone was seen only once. Here the CDR3 reads CASSQILAGIRNEQFF. The CDR3 region has the DNA TGCGCCAGCAGCCAAATACTAGCGGGAATCCGCAATGAGCAGTTCTTC. The chain recombines TRBV4-3 with TRBJ2-1; 10 bases match TRBD2. CDR1 is LGHNA, CDR2 YSLEER, per germline. V dropped 2 bases and J dropped 6; count of bases not matched to a gene: 7. This CDR3 spans 16 amino acids.